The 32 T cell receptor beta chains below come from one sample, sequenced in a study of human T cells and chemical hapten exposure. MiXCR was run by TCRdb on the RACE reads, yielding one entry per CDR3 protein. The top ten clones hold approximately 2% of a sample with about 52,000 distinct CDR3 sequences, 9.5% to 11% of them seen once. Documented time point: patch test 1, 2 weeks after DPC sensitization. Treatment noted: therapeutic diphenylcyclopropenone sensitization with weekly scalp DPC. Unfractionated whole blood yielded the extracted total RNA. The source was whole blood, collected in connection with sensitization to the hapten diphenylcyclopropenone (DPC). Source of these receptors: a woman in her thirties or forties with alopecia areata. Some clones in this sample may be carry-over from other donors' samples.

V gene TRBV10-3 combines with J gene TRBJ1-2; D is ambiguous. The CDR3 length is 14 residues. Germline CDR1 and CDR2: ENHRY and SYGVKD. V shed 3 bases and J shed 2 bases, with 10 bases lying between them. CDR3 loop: CAISESPTNYGYTF. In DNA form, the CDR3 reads TGTGCCATCAGTGAAAGCCCCACGAACTATGGCTACACCTTC.

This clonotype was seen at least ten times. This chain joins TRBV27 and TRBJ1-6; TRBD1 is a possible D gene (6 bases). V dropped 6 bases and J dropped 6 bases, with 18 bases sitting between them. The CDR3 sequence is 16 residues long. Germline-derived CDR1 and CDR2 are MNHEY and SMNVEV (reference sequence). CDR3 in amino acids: CASREQGQLTNSPLHF. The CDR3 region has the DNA TGTGCCAGCAGAGAGCAAGGACAGTTGACTAATTCACCCCTCCACTTT.

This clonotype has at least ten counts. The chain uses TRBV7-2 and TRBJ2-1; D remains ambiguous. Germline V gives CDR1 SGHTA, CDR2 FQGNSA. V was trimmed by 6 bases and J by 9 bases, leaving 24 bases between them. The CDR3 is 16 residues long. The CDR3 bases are TGTGCCAGCAGTTCAAGAGGTCGGGTCGACCTGGGTGAGCAGTTCTTC. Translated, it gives CASSSRGRVDLGEQFF.

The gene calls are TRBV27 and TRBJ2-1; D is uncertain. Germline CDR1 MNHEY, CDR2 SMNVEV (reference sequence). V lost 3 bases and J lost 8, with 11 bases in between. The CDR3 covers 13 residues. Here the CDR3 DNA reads TGTGCCAGCAGTTTTATAATGACGCATGAGCAGTTCTTC. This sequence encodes CASSFIMTHEQFF.

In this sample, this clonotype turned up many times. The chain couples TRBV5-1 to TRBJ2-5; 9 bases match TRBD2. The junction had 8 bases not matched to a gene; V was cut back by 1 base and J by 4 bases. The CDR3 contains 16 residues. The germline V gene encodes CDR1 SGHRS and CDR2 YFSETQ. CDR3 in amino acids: CASSLWAGGPPETQYF. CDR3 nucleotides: TGCGCCAGCAGCTTGTGGGCGGGAGGGCCTCCAGAGACCCAGTACTTC.

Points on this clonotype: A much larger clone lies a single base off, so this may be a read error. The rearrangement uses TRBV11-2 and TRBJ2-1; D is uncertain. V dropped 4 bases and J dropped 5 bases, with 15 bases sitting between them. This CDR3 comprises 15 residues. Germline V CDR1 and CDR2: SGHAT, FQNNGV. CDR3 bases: TGTGCCAGCAGCTCCCTTGGTAGGATGGACAATGAGCAGTTCTTC. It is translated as CASSSLGRMDNEQFF.

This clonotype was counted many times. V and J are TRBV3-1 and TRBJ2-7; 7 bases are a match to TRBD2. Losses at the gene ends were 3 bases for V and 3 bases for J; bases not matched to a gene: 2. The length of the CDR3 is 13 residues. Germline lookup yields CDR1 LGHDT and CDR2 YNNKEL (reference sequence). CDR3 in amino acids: CASSQTGGYEQYF. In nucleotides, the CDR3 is TGTGCCAGCAGCCAGACGGGAGGCTACGAGCAGTACTTC.

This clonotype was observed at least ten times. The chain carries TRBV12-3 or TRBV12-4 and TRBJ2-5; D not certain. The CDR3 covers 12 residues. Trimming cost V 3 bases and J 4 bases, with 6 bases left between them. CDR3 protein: CASSFLVETQYF. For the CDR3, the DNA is TGTGCCAGCAGTTTTTTGGTAGAGACCCAGTACTTC.

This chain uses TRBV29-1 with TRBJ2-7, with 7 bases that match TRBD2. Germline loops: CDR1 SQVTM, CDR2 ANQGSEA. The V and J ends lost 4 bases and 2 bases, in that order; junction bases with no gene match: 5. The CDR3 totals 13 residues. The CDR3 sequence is CSVASGEAYEQYF. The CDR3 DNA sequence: TGCAGCGTTGCAAGCGGGGAGGCCTACGAGCAGTACTTC.

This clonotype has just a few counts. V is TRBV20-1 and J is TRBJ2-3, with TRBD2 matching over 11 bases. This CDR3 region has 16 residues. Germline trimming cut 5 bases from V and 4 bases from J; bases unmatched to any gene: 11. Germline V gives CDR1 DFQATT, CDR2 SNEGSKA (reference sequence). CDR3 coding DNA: TGCAGTGCTCAATTTAGCGGGAGGGCCGGACCAGATACGCAGTATTTT. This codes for CSAQFSGRAGPDTQYF.

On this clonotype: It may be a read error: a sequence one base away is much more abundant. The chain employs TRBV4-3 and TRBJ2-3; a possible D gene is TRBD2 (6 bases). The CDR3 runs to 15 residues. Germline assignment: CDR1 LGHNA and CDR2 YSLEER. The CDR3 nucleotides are TGCGTCAGCAGCCAACCAGGGACTTTAGCAGATACGCAGTATTTT. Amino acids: CVSSQPGTLADTQYF.

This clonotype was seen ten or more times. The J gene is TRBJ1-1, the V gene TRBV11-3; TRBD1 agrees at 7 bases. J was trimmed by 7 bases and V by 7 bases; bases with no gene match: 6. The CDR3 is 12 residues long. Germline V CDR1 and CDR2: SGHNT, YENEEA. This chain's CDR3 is CASTEWDSEAFF. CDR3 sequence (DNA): TGTGCCAGCACCGAATGGGACAGTGAAGCTTTCTTT. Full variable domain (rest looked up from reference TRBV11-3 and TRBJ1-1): EAGVVQSPRYKIIEKKQPVAFWCNPISGHNTLYWYLQNLGQGPELLIRYENEEAVDDSQLPKDRFSAERLKGVDSTLKIQPAELGDSAVYLCASTEWDSEAFFGQGTRLTVV.

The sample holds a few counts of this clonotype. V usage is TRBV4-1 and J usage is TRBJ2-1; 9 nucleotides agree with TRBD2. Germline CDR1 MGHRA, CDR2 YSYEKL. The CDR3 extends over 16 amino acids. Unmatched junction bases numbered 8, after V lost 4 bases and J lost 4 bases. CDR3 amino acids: CASSPTGTSRYNEQFF. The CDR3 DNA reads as TGCGCCAGCAGCCCGACCGGGACTAGCAGATACAATGAGCAGTTCTTC.

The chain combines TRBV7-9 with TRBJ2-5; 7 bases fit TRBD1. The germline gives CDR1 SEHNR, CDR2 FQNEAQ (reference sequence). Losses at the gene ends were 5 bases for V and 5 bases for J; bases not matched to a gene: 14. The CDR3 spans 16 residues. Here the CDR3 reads CASSRPSTGVRETQYF. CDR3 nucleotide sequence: TGTGCCAGCAGCCGACCGAGTACAGGGGTTCGGGAGACCCAGTACTTC.

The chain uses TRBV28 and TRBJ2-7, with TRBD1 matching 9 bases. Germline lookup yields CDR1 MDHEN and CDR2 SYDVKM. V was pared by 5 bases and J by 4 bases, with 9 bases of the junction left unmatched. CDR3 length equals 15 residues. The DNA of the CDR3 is TGTGCCAGCAGTACCTATACAGGGGGCGGATACGAGCAGTACTTC. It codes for CASSTYTGGGYEQYF. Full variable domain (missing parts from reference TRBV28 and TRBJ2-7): DVKVTQSSRYLVKRTGEKVFLECVQDMDHENMFWYRQDPGLGLRLIYFSYDVKMKEKGDIPEGYSVSREKKERFSLILESASTNQTSMYLCASSTYTGGGYEQYFGPGTRLTVT.

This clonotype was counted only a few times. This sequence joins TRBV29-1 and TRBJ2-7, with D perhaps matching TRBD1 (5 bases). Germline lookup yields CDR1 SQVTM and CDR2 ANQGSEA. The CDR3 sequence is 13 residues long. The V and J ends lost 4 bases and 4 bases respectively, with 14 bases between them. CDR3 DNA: TGCAGCGTTGGGGGCCGACTTTCATACGAGCAGTACTTC. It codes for CSVGGRLSYEQYF.

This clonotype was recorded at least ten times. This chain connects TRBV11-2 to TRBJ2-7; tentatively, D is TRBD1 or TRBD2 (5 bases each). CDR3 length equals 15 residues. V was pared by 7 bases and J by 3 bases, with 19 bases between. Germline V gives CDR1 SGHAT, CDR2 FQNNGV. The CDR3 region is CASTPGAEALYEQYF. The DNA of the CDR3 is TGTGCCAGCACTCCCGGGGCGGAGGCCCTCTACGAGCAGTACTTC.

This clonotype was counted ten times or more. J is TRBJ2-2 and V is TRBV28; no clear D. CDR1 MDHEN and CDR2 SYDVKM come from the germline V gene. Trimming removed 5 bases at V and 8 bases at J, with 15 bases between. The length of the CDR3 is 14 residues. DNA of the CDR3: TGTGCCAGCAGTCTCCTTACTACCCCGGGGGAGCTGTTTTTT. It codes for CASSLLTTPGELFF. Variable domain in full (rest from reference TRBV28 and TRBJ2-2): DVKVTQSSRYLVKRTGEKVFLECVQDMDHENMFWYRQDPGLGLRLIYFSYDVKMKEKGDIPEGYSVSREKKERFSLILESASTNQTSMYLCASSLLTTPGELFFGEGSRLTVL.

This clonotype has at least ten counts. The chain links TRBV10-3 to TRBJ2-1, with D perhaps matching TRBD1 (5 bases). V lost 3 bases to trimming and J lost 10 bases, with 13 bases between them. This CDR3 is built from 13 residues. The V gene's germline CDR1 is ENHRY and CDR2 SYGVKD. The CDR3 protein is CAISDLQGKEQFF. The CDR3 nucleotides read TGTGCCATCAGTGACCTCCAGGGAAAAGAGCAGTTCTTC.

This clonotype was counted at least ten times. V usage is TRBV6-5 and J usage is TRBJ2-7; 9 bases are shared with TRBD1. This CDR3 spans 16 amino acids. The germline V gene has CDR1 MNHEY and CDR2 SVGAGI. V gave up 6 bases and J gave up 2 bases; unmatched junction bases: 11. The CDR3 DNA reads TGTGCCAGCAGCAGAACCGGGACAGGGACTCCCTACGAGCAGTACTTC. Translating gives CASSRTGTGTPYEQYF.

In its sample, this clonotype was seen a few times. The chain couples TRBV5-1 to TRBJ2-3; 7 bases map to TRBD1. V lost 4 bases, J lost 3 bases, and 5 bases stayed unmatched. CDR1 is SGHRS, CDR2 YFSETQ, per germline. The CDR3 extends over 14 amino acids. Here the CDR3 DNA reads TGCGCCAGCAGCCGCGCAGGGGGAACAGATACGCAGTATTTT. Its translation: CASSRAGGTDTQYF.

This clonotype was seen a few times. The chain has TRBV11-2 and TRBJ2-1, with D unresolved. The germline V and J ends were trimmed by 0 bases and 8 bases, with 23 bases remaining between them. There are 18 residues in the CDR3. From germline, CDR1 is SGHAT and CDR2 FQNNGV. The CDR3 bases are TGTGCCAGCAGCTTAGATATTAATGATCCCAACCCCATCTATGAGCAGTTCTTC. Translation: CASSLDINDPNPIYEQFF.

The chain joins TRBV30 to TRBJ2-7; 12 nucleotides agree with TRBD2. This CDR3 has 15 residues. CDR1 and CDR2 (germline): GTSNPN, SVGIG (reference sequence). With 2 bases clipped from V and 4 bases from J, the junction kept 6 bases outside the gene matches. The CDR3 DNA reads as TGTGCCTGGAGTAAAAGACTAGCGGGAGTATACGAGCAGTACTTC. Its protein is CAWSKRLAGVYEQYF.

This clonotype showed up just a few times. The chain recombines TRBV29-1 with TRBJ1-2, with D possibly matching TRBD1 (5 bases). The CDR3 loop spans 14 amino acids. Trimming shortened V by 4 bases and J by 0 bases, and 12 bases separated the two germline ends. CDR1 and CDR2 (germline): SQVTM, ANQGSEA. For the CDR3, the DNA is TGCAGCGTTGTAACGGACATTCCTAACTATGGCTACACCTTC. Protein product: CSVVTDIPNYGYTF. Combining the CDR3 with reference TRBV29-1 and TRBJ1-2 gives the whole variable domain SAVISQKPSRDICQRGTSLTIQCQVDSQVTMMFWYRQQPGQSLTLIATANQGSEATYESGFVIDKFPISRPNLTFSTLTVSNMSPEDSSIYLCSVVTDIPNYGYTFGSGTRLTVV.

The CDR3: CASSQESPGLGGAGELFF. CDR3 nucleotide sequence: TGTGCCAGCAGCCAAGAAAGCCCGGGACTAGGGGGTGCCGGGGAGCTGTTTTTT. The J gene is TRBJ2-2, the V gene TRBV3-1, with 8 bases aligning to TRBD2. Germline assignment: CDR1 LGHDT and CDR2 YNNKEL (reference sequence). This CDR3 is 18 amino acids long. Trimming removed 0 bases from V and 6 bases from J; junction bases left unmatched: 12. The full variable domain, with the rest looked up from reference TRBV3-1 and TRBJ2-2, is DTAVSQTPKYLVTQMGNDKSIKCEQNLGHDTMYWYKQDSKKFLKIMFSYNNKELIINETVPNRFSPKSPDKAHLNLHINSLELGDSAVYFCASSQESPGLGGAGELFFGEGSRLTVL.

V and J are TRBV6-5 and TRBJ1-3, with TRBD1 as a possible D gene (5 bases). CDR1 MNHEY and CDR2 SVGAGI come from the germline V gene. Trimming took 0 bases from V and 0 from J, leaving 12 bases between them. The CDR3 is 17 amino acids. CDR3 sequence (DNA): TGTGCCAGCAGTTACTCCCTGACAGCGAGCTCTGGAAACACCATATATTTT. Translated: CASSYSLTASSGNTIYF.

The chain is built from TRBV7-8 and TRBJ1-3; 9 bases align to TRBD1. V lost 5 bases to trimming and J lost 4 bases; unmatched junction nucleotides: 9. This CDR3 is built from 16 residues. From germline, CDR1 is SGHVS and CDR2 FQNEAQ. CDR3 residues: CASSQVVGQGGNTIYF. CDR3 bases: TGTGCCAGCAGCCAAGTGGTGGGACAGGGAGGAAACACCATATATTTT.

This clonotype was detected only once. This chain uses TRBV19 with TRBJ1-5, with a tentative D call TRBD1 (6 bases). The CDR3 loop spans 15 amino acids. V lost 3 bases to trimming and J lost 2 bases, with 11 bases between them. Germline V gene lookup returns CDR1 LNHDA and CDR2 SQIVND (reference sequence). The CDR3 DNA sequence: TGTGCCAGTAGTATCCAGGGGTGGGGCAATCAGCCCCAGCATTTT. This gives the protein CASSIQGWGNQPQHF.

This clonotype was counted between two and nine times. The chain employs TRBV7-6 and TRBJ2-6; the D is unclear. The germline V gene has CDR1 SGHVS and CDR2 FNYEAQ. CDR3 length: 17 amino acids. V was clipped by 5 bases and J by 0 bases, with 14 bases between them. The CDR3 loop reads CASSRLAGRSGANVLTF. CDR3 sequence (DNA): TGTGCCAGCAGCCGCTTAGCCGGGCGCTCTGGGGCCAACGTCCTGACTTTC.

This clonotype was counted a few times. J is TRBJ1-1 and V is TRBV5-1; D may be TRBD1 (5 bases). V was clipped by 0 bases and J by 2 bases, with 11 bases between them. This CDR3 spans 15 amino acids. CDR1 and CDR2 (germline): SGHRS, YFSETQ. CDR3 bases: TGCGCCAGCAGCTTGGACCCCGGGGGAAACACTGAAGCTTTCTTT. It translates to CASSLDPGGNTEAFF.

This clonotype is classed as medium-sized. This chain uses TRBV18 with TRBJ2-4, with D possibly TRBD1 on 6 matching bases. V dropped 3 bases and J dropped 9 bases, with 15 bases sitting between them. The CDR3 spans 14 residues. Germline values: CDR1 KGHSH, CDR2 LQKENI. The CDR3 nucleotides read TGTGCCAGCTCACCCACAGGGAAGGGAGCCATTCAGTACTTC. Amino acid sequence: CASSPTGKGAIQYF.

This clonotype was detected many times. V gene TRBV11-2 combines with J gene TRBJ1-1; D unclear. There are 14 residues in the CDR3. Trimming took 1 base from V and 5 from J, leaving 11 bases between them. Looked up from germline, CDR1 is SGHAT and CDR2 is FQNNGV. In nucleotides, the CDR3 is TGTGCCAGCAGCTTAGCCTTGGCGGGGACTGAAGCTTTCTTT. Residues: CASSLALAGTEAFF.